This T cell receptor (beta chain) was obtained from a study of human T cells and chemical hapten exposure. Study-wide results and caveats: Those TCRs sitting above 1 in 1000 frequency stayed the same with DPC sensitization. Relative to control repertoires, expanded TCRs gave rise to significantly more large CDR3 similarity clusters.

With 2 bases clipped from V and 4 bases from J, the junction kept 9 bases outside the gene matches. The CDR3 runs to 15 residues. Germline lookup yields CDR1 DFQATT and CDR2 SNEGSKA (reference sequence). As for time point: patch test 3, about 24 weeks after DPC sensitization. The treatment was: therapeutic diphenylcyclopropenone sensitization with weekly scalp DPC. Blood draws came before every patch-test application. Each cDNA molecule in the library carried unique molecular identifiers. From the RACE reads, TCRdb called clonotypes with MiXCR, one entry per CDR3 protein. The table lists fewer than 55,000 distinct CDR3 sequences, approximately 9.9% of them singletons. This clonotype was counted only a few times. Its antigen is still unknown.

Sequencing was performed on whole blood, taken in connection with sensitization to the hapten diphenylcyclopropenone (DPC). The source is a woman between 40 and 50 years old with alopecia areata. Some clones in this sample may be carry-over from other donors' samples. The chain couples TRBV20-1 to TRBJ1-2; 8 bases fit TRBD1. CDR3 residues: CSARRGDRSLYGYTF. The CDR3 nucleotides read TGCAGTGCTAGAAGGGGGGACAGGAGCCTCTATGGCTACACCTTC.